One and the same sample provided the 5 T cell receptor beta chains below, sequenced in a study of identical twins. TCRdb ran MiXCR on the 5' RACE reads and lists one entry per CDR3 protein. Of a few hundred thousand distinct CDR3 sequences detected, roughly 18% appear once; the ten largest clones hold 12%. The sequenced sample consisted of naive T cells sorted from blood. The receptors stem from a man in his fifties in good health.

This clonotype was seen at least ten times. The genes are TRBV11-3 and TRBJ2-2, with TRBD2 matching over 9 bases. The length of the CDR3 is 14 residues. V was pared by 5 bases and J by 6 bases, with 4 bases of the junction left unmatched. Germline V gene data show CDR1 as SGHNT and CDR2 as YENEEA. The CDR3 sequence is CASSDRTSAGELFF. The DNA of the CDR3 is TGTGCCAGCAGCGACCGGACTAGCGCCGGGGAGCTGTTTTTT.

The sample holds many counts of this clonotype. The CDR3 here is CASAEGAGGNGETQYF. The CDR3 DNA reads TGTGCCAGCGCCGAGGGGGCAGGGGGTAACGGGGAGACCCAGTACTTC. The chain recombines TRBV6-1 with TRBJ2-5; the match to TRBD1 covers 7 bases. This CDR3 has 16 residues. Germline CDR1 is MNHNS and CDR2 is SASEGT. V gave up 8 bases and J gave up 5 bases; unmatched junction bases: 17.

DNA for the CDR3: TGCAGTGCTCCACTAGCGGGAGGAAGTAGTTTTTCGGAGACCCAGTACTTC. Protein sequence: CSAPLAGGSSFSETQYF. V gene TRBV20-1 combines with J gene TRBJ2-5, with TRBD2 matching over 12 bases. This CDR3 region has 17 residues. Per the germline V gene, CDR1 is DFQATT and CDR2 is SNEGSKA (reference sequence). V trimming: 5 bases; J trimming: 5 bases; junction bases outside the gene matches: 15.

V and J are TRBV7-7 and TRBJ2-2; 12 nucleotides line up with TRBD2. J lost 5 bases, V lost 5 bases, and 6 bases had no gene match. This CDR3 is built from 16 residues. Germline-derived CDR1 and CDR2 are SSHAT and FNYEAQ (reference sequence). The CDR3 nucleotides read TGTGCCAGCAGCCGAGGACTAGCGGGAAGGACCGGGGAGCTGTTTTTT. Encoded protein: CASSRGLAGRTGELFF.

This chain connects TRBV6-1 to TRBJ1-2; D is unresolved. The CDR3 length is 14 residues. Germline lookup yields CDR1 MNHNS and CDR2 SASEGT. V gave up 4 bases and J gave up 4 bases, with 13 bases separating them. CDR3 sequence: CASSALRETYGYTF. CDR3 in DNA: TGTGCCAGCAGTGCGCTCCGCGAGACCTATGGCTACACCTTC.